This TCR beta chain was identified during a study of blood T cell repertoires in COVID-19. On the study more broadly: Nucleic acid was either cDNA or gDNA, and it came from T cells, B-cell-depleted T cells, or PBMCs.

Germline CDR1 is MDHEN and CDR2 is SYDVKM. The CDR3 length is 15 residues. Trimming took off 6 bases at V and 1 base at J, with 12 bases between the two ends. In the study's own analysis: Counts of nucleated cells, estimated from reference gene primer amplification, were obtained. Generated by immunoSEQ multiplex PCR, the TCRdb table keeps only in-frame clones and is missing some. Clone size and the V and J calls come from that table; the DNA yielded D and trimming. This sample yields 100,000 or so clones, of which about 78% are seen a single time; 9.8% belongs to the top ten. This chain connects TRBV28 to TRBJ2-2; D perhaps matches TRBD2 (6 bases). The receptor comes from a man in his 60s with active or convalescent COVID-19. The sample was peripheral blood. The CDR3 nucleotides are TGTGCCAGCAGCCTGGGGACTTTGAACACCGGGGAGCTGTTTTTT. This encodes CASSLGTLNTGELFF.